Included here is one TCR beta chain sequence, with context. This clonotype was counted ten times or more. Its cognate antigen has yet to be identified. Base qualities are not provided; no much larger clone lies one nucleotide away. The library was prepared for alpha chains; this beta chain is a stray read, so its frequency means little. The CDR3 runs 14 amino acids, cysteine and phenylalanine included. This entry keeps only the CDR3 DNA: 42 bases, framed from base 1. CDR1 and CDR2, looked up from the germline V gene, are SNHLY and FYNNEI. Relative to germline, V is missing 5 bases and J is missing 6 bases, with 8 bases of the junction outside any gene match. Library preparation employed 5' RACE. This sample was sequenced with a NextSeq 500. The TCR library protocol attached a unique molecular identifier to each TCR cDNA molecule to allow correction of PCR and sequencing errors. Processing in the source paper ran as follows. TCR identification, UMI-based error correction and CDR3 extraction were all carried out with Decombinator tools. Expanded TCRs were defined as those above a frequency of 2 per 1,000, corresponding to the top 1% of the tumor frequency distribution. Renyi diversity was computed with the R vegan package after each repertoire had been subsampled 100 times to 5,000 TCRs. CDR3 similarity networks were built from amino acid triplet string-kernel similarity, connecting CDR3s with pairwise similarity above 0.82. Clones were called with MiXCR by TCRdb after fastp trimmed the public reads at Q25, and only in-frame beta chains were retained. For every CDR3 protein sequence, its rows merge into one entry that carries the most common genes and DNA. The V and J calls were not made by the authors but by TCRdb's processing. The sample contains about 10,000 distinct CDR3 sequences, over 3% of them found a single time. The ten largest make up around 50% of the sample.

This record comes from a study of spatial heterogeneity in lung cancer (dated by TCRdb to the late 2010s). Background for the entire study: Beta-chain transcripts were consistently detected in greater numbers than alpha-chain transcripts, which likely reflects a higher abundance of beta-chain transcripts. In the raw uncorrected reads, each unique combination of TCR and UMI appeared more than ten times on average. In non-small cell lung cancer, the study quantitatively compared TCR alpha and beta repertoires across several tumor regions, matched nontumor lung, and blood. The study linked features of the TCR repertoire to counts of nonsynonymous mutations, which were determined by whole-exome sequencing of tumor tissue. At surgery, hundreds of tumor regions, roughly 62 matched nontumor lung samples and 50 to 60 PBMC samples were TCR-sequenced for both alpha and beta chains.

The label giving this sample's time point can be read as: sample taken at primary tumor resection. For TCR sequencing, whole RNA was extracted from tumor and nontumor lung tissue, or from cryopreserved PBMC samples, and no cell sorting was done. Donors were around 71 patients with early-stage, untreated non-small cell lung cancer from the lung TRACERx cohort. Only patients with enough RNA available from two or more tumor regions were chosen for TCR sequencing. Paper-wide results and their limitations: Ubiquitous expanded tumor TCRs showed up in blood more often at tumor resection than at routine follow-up. Additional single-cell paired TCR alpha and beta sequencing was considered necessary to confirm, at a functional level, the hypothesis that regional TCRs recognize regional mutations.

Sequenced here: PBMCs, sampled at surgery. The origin of this receptor is a female donor with early-stage non-small cell lung cancer. The receptor chain draws on TRBV2 and TRBJ1-2; 8 central nucleotides agree with TRBD1. The DNA reads TGTGCCAGCAGTCCGGACAGGGTGGCAAATGGCTACACCTTC. This sequence encodes CASSPDRVANGYTF. This CDR3, with the reference TRBV2 and TRBJ1-2 proteins standing in past its ends, gives the full variable domain EPEVTQTPSHQVTQMGQEVILRCVPISNHLYFYWYRQILGQKVEFLVSFYNNEISEKSEIFDDQFSVERPDGSNFTLKIRSTKLEDSAMYFCASSPDRVANGYTFGSGTRLTVV.